Listed below are T cell receptor beta chains from one sample, sequenced in a study of shared clonotypes between healthy human individuals. The assay was immunoSEQ multiplex PCR, and TCRdb's table has in-frame clones only and misses some. The table has some 2,500,000 clones, roughly 93% seen once. The specimen sequenced was naive CD4+ T cells from PBMCs. Every receptor here comes from a man younger than 30 in good health. Some clones in this sample may be carry-over from other donors' samples. CDR3s include the opening cysteine and the closing phenylalanine or tryptophan. D genes are given only for firm matches. Clone size appears in some rows only: once, few, many, or a class for an expanded clone.

TRBV18	TRBJ1-2	NA	NA	CASSPPRDTFGYTF	TGTGCCAGCTCACCACCCCGGGACACCTTTGGCTACACCTTC
TRBV6-5	TRBJ2-1	NA	TRBD1	CASSSRTGTNEQFF	TGTGCCAGCAGTTCCAGGACAGGGACGAATGAGCAGTTCTTC
TRBV28	TRBJ1-1	NA	NA	CASSAAGTEAFF	TGTGCCAGCAGTGCGGCGGGGACTGAAGCTTTCTTT
TRBV28	TRBJ1-1	few	NA	CASSSPTVNTEAFF	TGTGCCAGCAGTTCTCCTACGGTGAACACTGAAGCTTTCTTT
TRBV6-5	TRBJ1-2	NA	NA	CASNSGTWGGYTF	TGTGCCAGCAACTCCGGGACTTGGGGTGGCTACACCTTC
TRBV6-5	TRBJ2-1	NA	NA	CASSYTSRGEQFF	TGTGCCAGCAGTTACACATCTCGCGGTGAGCAGTTCTTC
TRBV9	TRBJ2-5	NA	TRBD2	CASSVRGGETQYF	TGTGCCAGCAGCGTACGGGGAGGGGAGACCCAGTACTTC
TRBV21-1	TRBJ2-1	NA	NA	CASSKEGSGGYNEQFF	TGTGCCAGCAGCAAAGAAGGTAGCGGGGGGTACAATGAGCAGTTCTTC
TRBV28	TRBJ2-7	NA	TRBD2	CASTRGAILGLAGGYEQYF	TGTGCCAGCACTCGGGGTGCCATTTTGGGACTAGCGGGAGGATACGAGCAGTACTTC
TRBV7-3	TRBJ2-1	once	NA	CASSFRASAYNEQFF	TGTGCCAGCAGCTTCAGGGCTAGCGCCTACAATGAGCAGTTCTTC
TRBV5-4	TRBJ2-7	NA	NA	CASSSPGSYEQYF	TGTGCCAGCAGCTCCCCCGGCTCCTACGAGCAGTACTTC
TRBV19	TRBJ1-4	NA	NA	CASSIGGQVGEKLFF	TGTGCCAGTAGTATAGGTGGACAAGTCGGTGAAAAACTGTTTTTT
TRBV29-1	TRBJ1-2	NA	TRBD1	CSVEDWGQGKFYGYTF	TGCAGCGTTGAAGACTGGGGACAGGGAAAATTCTATGGCTACACCTTC
TRBV2	TRBJ1-1	NA	NA	CASSDGRGWTEAFF	TGTGCCAGCAGTGACGGTCGGGGGTGGACTGAAGCTTTCTTT
TRBV19	TRBJ2-3	NA	TRBD2	CASSIGLAPTDTQYF	TGTGCCAGTAGTATAGGACTAGCGCCAACAGATACGCAGTATTTT
TRBV9	TRBJ2-1	NA	NA	CASSGRVRGSRPYNEQFF	TGTGCCAGCAGCGGGAGGGTTAGGGGTTCGAGGCCGTACAATGAGCAGTTCTTC
TRBV11-2	TRBJ2-3	NA	NA	CASLRGSYTDTQYF	TGTGCCAGCCTTAGAGGGAGTTACACAGATACGCAGTATTTT
TRBV5-8	TRBJ2-5	NA	NA	CASSLGGQETQYF	TGTGCCAGCAGCTTGGGGGGTCAAGAGACCCAGTACTTC
TRBV9	TRBJ1-5	NA	NA	CASSAHAGGNQPQHF	TGTGCCAGCAGCGCCCACGCAGGGGGCAATCAGCCCCAGCATTTT
TRBV7-3	TRBJ2-7	NA	NA	CASSLDPPKGDRPNNSYEQYF	TGTGCCAGCAGCTTAGACCCACCTAAGGGGGACCGACCAAACAACTCCTACGAGCAGTACTTC
TRBV28	TRBJ1-1	once	NA	CASSLPQAVMAFF	TGTGCCAGCAGTTTACCCCAAGCCGTAATGGCTTTCTTT
TRBV10-3	TRBJ2-7	once	TRBD1	CAISQTGQGREQYF	TGTGCCATCAGTCAAACGGGACAGGGACGCGAGCAGTACTTC
TRBV4-1	TRBJ2-2	NA	NA	CASTRTVPGGELFF	TGCGCCAGCACCAGGACAGTTCCTGGCGGGGAGCTGTTTTTT
TRBV6-1	TRBJ1-2	once	NA	CASSVRSDTPYGYTF	TGTGCCAGCAGTGTACGGTCCGATACCCCCTATGGCTACACCTTC
TRBV5-1	TRBJ2-7	NA	TRBD2	CASSLELVAGPSYEQYF	TGCGCCAGCAGCTTGGAGCTTGTAGCGGGCCCCTCCTACGAGCAGTACTTC
TRBV15	TRBJ2-7	NA	TRBD2	CATSRARGLAGTPSYEQYF	TGTGCCACCAGCAGAGCTAGAGGACTAGCGGGAACTCCTTCCTACGAGCAGTACTTC
TRBV5-1	TRBJ2-1	NA	NA	CASSLLQSGDNEQFF	TGCGCCAGCAGCCTCCTCCAGTCGGGAGACAATGAGCAGTTCTTC
TRBV28	TRBJ2-5	NA	NA	CASSLFAGTGTQYF	TGTGCCAGCAGTTTATTCGCAGGGACGGGGACCCAGTACTTC
TRBV2	TRBJ2-7	NA	TRBD1	CASSVGDSSLPYEQYF	TGTGCCAGCAGTGTAGGGGACAGTTCCCTCCCCTACGAGCAGTACTTC
TRBV14	TRBJ1-2	NA	NA	CASSGSANYGYTF	TGTGCCAGCAGCGGCTCAGCTAACTATGGCTACACCTTC
TRBV9	TRBJ1-4	NA	TRBD1	CASSPRGQGTNEKLFF	TGTGCCAGCAGCCCAAGAGGACAGGGGACTAATGAAAAACTGTTTTTT
TRBV7-9	TRBJ2-1	NA	TRBD2	CASSFPSGNEQFF	TGTGCCAGCAGCTTCCCTAGCGGGAATGAGCAGTTCTTC
TRBV10-3	TRBJ1-2	NA	NA	CAISETDYGYTF	TGTGCCATCAGTGAGACGGACTATGGCTACACCTTC
TRBV10-1	TRBJ1-1	NA	NA	CASSEPQEEGTEAFF	TGCGCCAGCAGCGAGCCCCAGGAAGAAGGCACTGAAGCTTTCTTT
TRBV18	TRBJ2-2	once	NA	CASSPPQNTGELFF	TGTGCCAGCTCACCGCCTCAGAACACCGGGGAGCTGTTTTTT
TRBV12-2	TRBJ1-5	NA	NA	CASRPPHYWKPLGGNQPQHF	TGTGCAAGTCGCCCACCCCACTACTGGAAGCCTTTGGGTGGCAATCAGCCCCAGCATTTT
TRBV25-1	TRBJ1-2	once	TRBD1	CASSAGQTYGYTF	TGTGCCAGCAGTGCGGGACAGACCTATGGCTACACCTTC
TRBV19	TRBJ2-7	NA	TRBD1	CASSTRQGPYEQYF	TGTGCCAGTAGTACAAGACAGGGACCCTACGAGCAGTACTTC
TRBV5-1	TRBJ2-4	NA	NA	CASSLGAGPLNIQYF	TGCGCCAGCAGCTTGGGCGCAGGGCCTTTAAACATTCAGTACTTC
TRBV29-1	TRBJ1-5	NA	NA	CSVRQKQPQHF	TGCAGCGTTCGTCAGAAGCAGCCCCAGCATTTT
TRBV6-1	TRBJ1-5	NA	NA	CASSEGANSPQHF	TGTGCCAGCAGTGAGGGGGCTAATTCGCCCCAGCATTTT
TRBV2	TRBJ1-4	NA	TRBD1	CASTTTGGNEKLFF	TGTGCCAGCACTACAACAGGGGGCAATGAAAAACTGTTTTTT